This T cell receptor (beta chain) is from a study of shared clonotypes between healthy human individuals. Germline V CDR1 and CDR2: SEHNR, FQNEAQ (reference sequence). CDR3 length: 15 amino acids. The V end lost 2 bases, the J end lost 3 bases, and 14 bases lay between the germline ends. Clones were sequenced by immunoSEQ multiplex PCR, and TCRdb holds only the in-frame ones, with some missing. This sample has over a million clones, with 95% to 99% found just once. Sequencing used naive CD4+ T cells sorted from blood. Described subset: CD45RA+ positively selected. The source of this sequence is a man aged 25 to 40 in good health. This rearrangement joins TRBV7-9 to TRBJ2-7; D may correspond to TRBD1 or TRBD2 (5 bases each). The CDR3 loop reads CASSLKLGENYEQYF. CDR3 nucleotides: TGTGCCAGCAGCTTAAAATTGGGGGAGAACTACGAGCAGTACTTC.